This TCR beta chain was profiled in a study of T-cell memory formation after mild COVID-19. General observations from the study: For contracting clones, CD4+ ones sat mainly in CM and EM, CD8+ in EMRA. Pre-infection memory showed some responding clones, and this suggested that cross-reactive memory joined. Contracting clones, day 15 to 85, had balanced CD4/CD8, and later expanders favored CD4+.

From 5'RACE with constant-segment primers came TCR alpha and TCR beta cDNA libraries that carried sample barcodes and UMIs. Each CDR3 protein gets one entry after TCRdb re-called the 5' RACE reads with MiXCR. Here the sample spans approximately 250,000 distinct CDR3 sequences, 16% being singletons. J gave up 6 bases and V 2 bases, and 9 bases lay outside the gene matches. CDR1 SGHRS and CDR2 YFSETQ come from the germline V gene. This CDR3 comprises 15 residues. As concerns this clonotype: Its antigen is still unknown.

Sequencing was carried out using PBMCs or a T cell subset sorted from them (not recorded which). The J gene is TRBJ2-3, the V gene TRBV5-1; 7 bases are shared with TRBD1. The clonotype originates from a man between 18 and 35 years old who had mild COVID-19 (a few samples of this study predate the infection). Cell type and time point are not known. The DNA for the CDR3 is TGCGCCAGCAGCTTCCGGGACAGCACTCGGGATACGCAGTATTTT. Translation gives CASSFRDSTRDTQYF.